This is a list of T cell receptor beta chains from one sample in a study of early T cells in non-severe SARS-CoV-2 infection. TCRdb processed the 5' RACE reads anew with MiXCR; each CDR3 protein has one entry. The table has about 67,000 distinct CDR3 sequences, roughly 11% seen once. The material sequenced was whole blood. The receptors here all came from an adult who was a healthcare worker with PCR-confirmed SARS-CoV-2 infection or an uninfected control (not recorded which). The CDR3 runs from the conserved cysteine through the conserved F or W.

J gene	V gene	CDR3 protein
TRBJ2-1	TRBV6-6	CASRGGLAYNEQFF
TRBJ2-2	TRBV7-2	CASSLALGRTGELFF
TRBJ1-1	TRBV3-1	CASSSRAVNTEAFF
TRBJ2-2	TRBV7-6	CASSPRKGASTGELFF
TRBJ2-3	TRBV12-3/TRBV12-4	CASSYHLAGTYTDTQYF
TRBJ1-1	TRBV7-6	CASSKQENSNTEAFF
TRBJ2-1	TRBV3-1	CASSQEAGYRESNEQFF
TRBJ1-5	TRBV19	CASSMAYNQPQHF
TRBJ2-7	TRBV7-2	CASSLFPTGGSTYEQYF
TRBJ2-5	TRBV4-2	CASSQLTSGFETQYF
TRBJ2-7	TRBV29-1	CSVEGQGPYEQYF
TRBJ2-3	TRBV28	CASRPGLNTDTQYF
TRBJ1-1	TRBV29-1	CSVDWGAEAFF
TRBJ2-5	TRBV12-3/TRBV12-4	CASRRGSTRETQYF
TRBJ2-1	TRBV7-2	CASSSRTAVNEQFF
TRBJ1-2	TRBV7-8	CASSLAGQAWNDGGYTF
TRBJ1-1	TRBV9	CASSVGLVGTEAFF
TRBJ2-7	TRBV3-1	CASSPGTLAGGTYEQYF
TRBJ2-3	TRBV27	CASSLGLYSTDTQYF
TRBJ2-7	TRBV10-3	CAISDPLRGAHEQYF
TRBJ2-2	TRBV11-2	CASSPPSGQNTGELFF
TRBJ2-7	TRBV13	CASSPPTSGRSSYEQYF
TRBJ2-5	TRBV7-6	CASSPASGLPGETQYF
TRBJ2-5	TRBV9	CASSEGLREVETQYF
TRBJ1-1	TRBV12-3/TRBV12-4	CASSFPGILNTEAFF
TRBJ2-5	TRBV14	CASSPLGQGKETQYF
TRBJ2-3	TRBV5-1	CASSFQGRGTDTQYF
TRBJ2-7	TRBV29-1	CSVEVYTGGPGQGHSYEQYF
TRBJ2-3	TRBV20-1	CSAELFYTDTQYF
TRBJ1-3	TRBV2	CASNQGAGYSGNTIYF
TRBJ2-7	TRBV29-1	CSVDSGAYEQYF
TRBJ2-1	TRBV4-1	CASSHLSGQGAQIEQFF
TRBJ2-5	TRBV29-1	CSVQGRLQETQYF
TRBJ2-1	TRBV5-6	CAGGGSGHNEQFF
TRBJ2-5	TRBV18	CASSPSQGGETQYF
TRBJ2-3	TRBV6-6	CASSPTHTHTQYF
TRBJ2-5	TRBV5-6	CASSSGQGKETQYF